The 20 T cell receptor beta chains below all came from one sample that was sequenced in a study of cytomegalovirus exposure and HLA in healthy donors. TCRdb keeps only in-frame clones here, not all; method: immunoSEQ multiplex PCR. The table has about 76,000 clones, roughly 94% seen once; the top ten hold approximately 2%. The sequencing input was PBMCs. All receptors come from a woman between 18 and 29 years old in good health and CMV-seropositive.

The rearrangement joins TRBV6-1 to TRBJ1-6, with 9 bases fitting TRBD1. The V gene's germline CDR1 is MNHNS and CDR2 SASEGT. The CDR3 consists of 15 residues. Unmatched junction bases numbered 2, after V lost 8 bases and J lost 0 bases. Here the CDR3 reads CASGTGSSYNSPLHF. The CDR3 coding sequence is TGTGCCAGCGGGACAGGGAGCTCCTATAATTCACCCCTCCACTTT.

The chain employs TRBV7-2 and TRBJ2-7; D gene ambiguous. This CDR3 spans 14 amino acids. Germline CDR1 is SGHTA and CDR2 is FQGNSA. Trimming pared 1 base from V and 2 bases from J, leaving 9 bases between. DNA for the CDR3: TGTGCCAGCAGCTTAGGTGCTGGGCCCTACGAGCAGTACTTC. This gives the protein CASSLGAGPYEQYF.

The chain carries TRBV11-2 and TRBJ2-5; 8 bases line up with TRBD1. Germline V CDR1 and CDR2: SGHAT, FQNNGV. With V trimmed by 5 bases and J by 3 bases, 8 bases remained unmatched. The CDR3 consists of 15 residues. The CDR3 protein is CASSQEPGGEETQYF. The CDR3 DNA is TGTGCCAGCAGCCAAGAACCAGGGGGCGAAGAGACCCAGTACTTC.

The chain carries TRBV30 and TRBJ1-2; 8 bases align to TRBD1. Looked up from germline, CDR1 is GTSNPN and CDR2 is SVGIG (reference sequence). V shed 6 bases, J shed 7 bases, and the junction held 4 bases outside the gene matches. This CDR3 contains 11 residues. This chain's CDR3 is CACYGTGGYTF. The CDR3 DNA is TGTGCCTGTTACGGGACAGGTGGCTACACCTTC.

The chain links TRBV30 to TRBJ1-1, with TRBD1 identical over 9 bases. The CDR3 has 15 amino acids. V was clipped by 3 bases and J by 4 bases; unmatched bases: 9. The V gene's germline CDR1 is GTSNPN and CDR2 SVGIG (reference sequence). As DNA, the CDR3 is TGTGCCTGGAGCGACGGACAGGGGCGGATCACTGAAGCTTTCTTT. Amino acid sequence: CAWSDGQGRITEAFF.

The chain links TRBV7-2 to TRBJ1-5; 8 bases fit TRBD1. Germline CDR1 and CDR2: SGHTA and FQGNSA. J was trimmed by 7 bases and V by 4 bases; bases with no gene match: 9. This CDR3 is 15 amino acids long. The CDR3 DNA sequence: TGTGCCAGCAGCTCAGGGGGCAGGGTTTTGCAGCCCCAGCATTTT. Translating it yields CASSSGGRVLQPQHF.

This clone showed up just once. The gene calls are TRBV30 and TRBJ1-5; D unclear. Germline CDR1 is GTSNPN and CDR2 is SVGIG (reference sequence). Trimming left V 4 bases short and J 6 bases short, with 13 bases between. The CDR3 runs to 13 residues. The DNA for the CDR3 is TGTGCCTGGACAGGAGGAGGGAGTCAGCCCCAGCATTTT. Amino acids: CAWTGGGSQPQHF.

The V gene is TRBV10-3, the J gene TRBJ2-6; D ambiguous. This CDR3 comprises 15 residues. CDR1 and CDR2 from the germline V gene are ENHRY and SYGVKD. V gave up 1 base and J gave up 0 bases, with 4 bases separating them. Written as DNA, the CDR3 is TGTGCCATCAGTGAGTACAGCTCTGGGGCCAACGTCCTGACTTTC. Its translation is CAISEYSSGANVLTF.

The chain is built from TRBV21-1 and TRBJ2-4; the table's D call TRBD2 went unverified against the DNA. TRBV21-1 is a pseudogene locus. The CDR3 is made up of 11 amino acids. The CDR3 is CASSNRNIQYF. The CDR3 DNA sequence: TGTGCCAGCAGCAATCGAAACATTCAGTACTTC.

The J gene is TRBJ2-3, the V gene TRBV11-2, with a tentative D call TRBD1 (5 bases). Trimming removed 5 bases at V and 6 bases at J, with 21 bases between. Germline values: CDR1 SGHAT, CDR2 FQNNGV. The CDR3 length is 16 residues. For the CDR3, the DNA is TGTGCCAGCAGCGTAACTGGGTCAAGGGGTTCGGATACGCAGTATTTT. Translating gives CASSVTGSRGSDTQYF.

In nucleotides, the CDR3 is TGTGCCAGCAGCTCAAGGACAGGAGGGAATGAAAAACTGTTTTTT. It is translated as CASSSRTGGNEKLFF. The chain has TRBV7-2 and TRBJ1-4; 7 nucleotides align to TRBD1. V lost 4 bases, J lost 5 bases, and 7 bases stayed unmatched. CDR3 length: 15 amino acids. Per the germline V gene, CDR1 is SGHTA and CDR2 is FQGNSA.

This chain connects TRBV7-9 to TRBJ2-7, with 8 nucleotides matching TRBD1. This CDR3 is built from 15 residues. Germline-derived CDR1 and CDR2 are SEHNR and FQNEAQ (reference sequence). Trimming at V came to 1 base and at J to 7 bases, leaving 9 bases not matched to a gene. CDR3 loop: CASSLGPGGANEQYF. The CDR3 DNA reads as TGTGCCAGCAGCTTAGGTCCAGGGGGCGCGAATGAGCAGTACTTC.

The V call is TRBV5-4, the J call TRBJ2-3; maybe TRBD2 (6 bases). With 3 bases removed from V and 3 bases from J, the gap between germline ends came to 14 bases. Looked up from germline, CDR1 is SGHNT and CDR2 is YYREEE (reference sequence). This CDR3 is 15 amino acids long. The CDR3: CASSSRLESTDTQYF. The DNA of the CDR3 is TGTGCCAGCAGCTCACGACTAGAGTCGACAGATACGCAGTATTTT.

The V gene is TRBV27, the J gene TRBJ2-1; a weak D match, TRBD2 (5 bases). The CDR3 has 13 amino acids. CDR1 and CDR2 from the germline V gene are MNHEY and SMNVEV (reference sequence). V lost 5 bases and J lost 7, with 12 bases in between. CDR3 amino acids: CASSARQRNEQFF. Written as DNA, the CDR3 is TGTGCCAGCAGTGCCCGGCAGCGGAATGAGCAGTTCTTC.

The chain employs TRBV19 and TRBJ2-7; TRBD1 aligns across 7 bases. V dropped 5 bases and J dropped 6; count of bases not matched to a gene: 16. This CDR3 region has 16 residues. The germline V gene encodes CDR1 LNHDA and CDR2 SQIVND (reference sequence). Written as DNA, the CDR3 is TGTGCCAGTAGTCCGGTGGTCGTGACAGGGTCGACCGAGCAGTACTTC. The encoded protein is CASSPVVVTGSTEQYF.

V is TRBV11-2 and J is TRBJ2-7; 8 bases align to TRBD2. This CDR3 contains 14 residues. The germline V gene encodes CDR1 SGHAT and CDR2 FQNNGV. The V gene end was trimmed by 5 bases and the J gene end by 2 bases; junction bases not matched to a gene: 5. DNA for the CDR3: TGTGCCAGCAGCAGACTAGCGCGCGCCTACGAGCAGTACTTC. It yields the protein CASSRLARAYEQYF.

This clone was recorded once. The V and J genes are TRBV7-2 and TRBJ1-5; D perhaps matches TRBD1 (5 bases). This CDR3 spans 15 amino acids. Germline CDR1 SGHTA, CDR2 FQGNSA. Trimming took 5 bases from V and 0 from J, leaving 11 bases between them. The CDR3, as DNA: TGTGCCAGCAGCATCCAGGGAAATAGCAATCAGCCCCAGCATTTT. Protein: CASSIQGNSNQPQHF.

The chain carries TRBV14 and TRBJ2-5; TRBD1 matches 7 bases. With 4 bases clipped from V and 4 bases from J, the junction kept 9 bases outside the gene matches. Germline V gene lookup returns CDR1 SGHDN and CDR2 FVKESK. This CDR3 comprises 15 residues. CDR3: CASSRRQGAAETQYF. CDR3 coding DNA: TGTGCCAGCAGCCGCCGACAGGGCGCGGCAGAGACCCAGTACTTC.

As to this clone: Relative to the germline gene, one junction end is altered; a read error may explain this. The chain is built from TRBV7-7 and TRBJ2-5, with D hard to call. Germline V CDR1 and CDR2: SSHAT, FNYEAQ (reference sequence). The CDR3 extends over 12 amino acids. The CDR3 reads CASSREIGTQYF. The CDR3 DNA is TGTGCTAGCAGCCGCGAAATCGGGACCCAGTACTTC.

V and J are TRBV29-1 and TRBJ1-1; D unresolved. V was trimmed by 4 bases and J by 0 bases, leaving 12 bases between them. CDR1 SQVTM and CDR2 ANQGSEA come from the germline V gene. The CDR3 contains 14 residues. The CDR3 DNA reads as TGCAGCGTTGGCCCCGGACTATTGAACACTGAAGCTTTCTTT. Residues: CSVGPGLLNTEAFF.